The clone carrying this T cell receptor beta chain was observed a single time. TCRdb's copy holds only in-frame clones and misses some; the assay was immunoSEQ multiplex PCR. The sample contains 95,000 to 130,000 clones, around nine tenths of which appear only once. These data are taken from a study of PD-L1 blockade in urothelial cancer. As for time point: peripheral blood 6 weeks after treatment start. Between the trimmed V and J ends, which lost 6 bases and 8 bases, there was a span of 16 bases. Looked up from germline, CDR1 is ENHRY and CDR2 is SYGVKD. The CDR3 loop spans 14 amino acids. The source material was PBMCs, sampled around atezolizumab (anti-PD-L1) treatment. The sequence was collected from a man aged 55 to 70 with urothelial cancer. The J gene is TRBJ1-4, the V gene TRBV10-3; the D gene is possibly TRBD1 (5 bases). The CDR3 DNA reads TGTGCCATCAGGGACACCTCCAGAGGCGAAAAACTGTTTTTT. Translated: CAIRDTSRGEKLFF.